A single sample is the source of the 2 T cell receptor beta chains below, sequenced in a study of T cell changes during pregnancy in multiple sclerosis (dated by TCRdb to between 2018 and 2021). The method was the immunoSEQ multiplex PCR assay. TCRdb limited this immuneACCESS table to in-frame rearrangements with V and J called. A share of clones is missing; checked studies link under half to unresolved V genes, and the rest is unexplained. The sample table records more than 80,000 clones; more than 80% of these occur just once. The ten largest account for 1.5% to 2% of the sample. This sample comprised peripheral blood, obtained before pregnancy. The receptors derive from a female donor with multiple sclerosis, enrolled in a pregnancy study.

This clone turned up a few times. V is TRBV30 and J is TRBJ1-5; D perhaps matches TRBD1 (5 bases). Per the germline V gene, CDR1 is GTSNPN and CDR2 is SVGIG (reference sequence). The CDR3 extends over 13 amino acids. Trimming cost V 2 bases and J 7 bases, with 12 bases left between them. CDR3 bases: TGTGCCTGGAGTCCCAGGGTGGGGCAGCCCCAGCATTTT. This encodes CAWSPRVGQPQHF.

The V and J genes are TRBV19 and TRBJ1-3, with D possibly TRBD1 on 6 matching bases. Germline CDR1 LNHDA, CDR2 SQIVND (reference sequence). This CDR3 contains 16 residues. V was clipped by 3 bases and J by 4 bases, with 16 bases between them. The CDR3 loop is CASSIHLWTEGNTIYF. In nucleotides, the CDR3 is TGTGCCAGTAGTATCCACCTCTGGACAGAAGGAAACACCATATATTTT.